This entry lists 15 T cell receptor beta chains sequenced from one sample in a study of PD-1 blockade in classical Hodgkin lymphoma. The repertoire was sequenced with immunoSEQ multiplex PCR; TCRdb's copy has only in-frame clones and lacks some. The sample includes around 50,000 clones, roughly 80% of them seen just once. The time point denotes: cycle 4 day 1 (C4D1), after 5 to 7 weeks of nivolumab. Each patient's relapse followed autologous stem cell transplantation, and brentuximab vedotin exposure varied. The sequencing used peripheral blood mononuclear cells (PBMCs), collected before the fourth cycle of nivolumab. All receptors come from a human donor with classical Hodgkin lymphoma.

This chain uses TRBV6-1 with TRBJ2-7; 9 bases are a match to TRBD2. This CDR3 has 15 residues. Germline values: CDR1 MNHNS, CDR2 SASEGT. The ends lost 1 base at V and 4 bases at J; junction bases unmatched: 5. The CDR3 DNA reads as TGTGCCAGCAGTGAAGAAGGGGCGGGAGGGTACGAGCAGTACTTC. It specifies CASSEEGAGGYEQYF.

The chain carries TRBV19 and TRBJ2-7; TRBD2 aligns across 14 bases. The CDR3 totals 15 residues. Per the germline V gene, CDR1 is LNHDA and CDR2 is SQIVND (reference sequence). V lost 5 bases, J lost 5 bases, and 5 bases stayed unmatched. In nucleotides, the CDR3 is TGTGCCAGTAGTCCACAGGGACTAGCGGGAGACGAGCAGTACTTC. Protein product: CASSPQGLAGDEQYF.

This sequence joins TRBV29-1 and TRBJ2-7; D possibly uses TRBD1 or TRBD2 (5 bases each). CDR1 is SQVTM and CDR2 is ANQGSEA in the germline V gene. Trimming shortened V by 5 bases and J by 8 bases, and 10 bases separated the two germline ends. This CDR3 comprises 10 residues. The CDR3 protein is CSVRWDQQYF. The CDR3 region has the DNA TGCAGCGTTCGTTGGGACCAGCAGTACTTC.

The V and J genes are TRBV6-1 and TRBJ1-1; TRBD1 matches 9 bases. This CDR3 spans 18 amino acids. V lost 2 bases to trimming and J lost 5 bases; unmatched junction nucleotides: 15. Germline V gene lookup returns CDR1 MNHNS and CDR2 SASEGT. The CDR3 DNA sequence: TGTGCCAGCAGTGAAAATTACAGGGGGCGGGGTCGTCGGACTGAAGCTTTCTTT. It yields the protein CASSENYRGRGRRTEAFF.

The rearrangement links TRBV5-4 to TRBJ2-2; TRBD2 matches 11 bases. CDR1 is SGHNT, CDR2 YYREEE, per germline (reference sequence). The J segment lost 6 bases and the V segment lost 2 bases, leaving 3 bases of the junction unmatched. The CDR3 contains 15 residues. The CDR3 region has the DNA TGTGCCAGCAGCTTTAGCGGGAGGGATGCCGGGGAGCTGTTTTTT. This codes for CASSFSGRDAGELFF.

The V and J genes are TRBV2 and TRBJ2-1; D call uncertain. Trimming took 8 bases from V and 7 from J, leaving 15 bases between them. This CDR3 is 13 amino acids long. CDR1 SNHLY and CDR2 FYNNEI come from the germline V gene. In DNA, the CDR3 is TGTGCCAGCCGCACGGAGTTGGGGAATGAGCAGTTCTTC. Protein sequence: CASRTELGNEQFF.

The chain couples TRBV5-1 to TRBJ2-1; maybe TRBD2 (6 bases). Trimming shortened V by 4 bases and J by 0 bases, and 17 bases separated the two germline ends. This CDR3 spans 17 amino acids. Germline V lookup: CDR1 SGHRS, CDR2 YFSETQ. For the CDR3, the DNA is TGCGCCAGCAGCCCGGGACTTCACGCCAGCTCCTACAATGAGCAGTTCTTC. This codes for CASSPGLHASSYNEQFF.

This chain uses TRBV10-1 with TRBJ2-1; D is perhaps TRBD2 (6 bases). Germline V lookup: CDR1 WNHNN, CDR2 SYGVQD (reference sequence). This CDR3 spans 16 amino acids. Trimming stripped 4 bases from V and 7 bases from J, with 20 bases between. The CDR3 is CASSGVGKGEVNEQFF. As DNA, the CDR3 is TGCGCCAGCAGTGGTGTTGGCAAAGGGGAGGTTAATGAGCAGTTCTTC.

This clone was observed a few times. This chain links TRBV5-1 with TRBJ2-3, with 9 bases matching TRBD2. CDR3 length: 14 amino acids. The trim removed 3 bases at V and 4 bases at J, leaving 3 bases unmatched. Germline CDR1 is SGHRS and CDR2 is YFSETQ. CDR3 coding DNA: TGCGCCAGCAGCTGGGGACTAGCCCCAGATACGCAGTATTTT. Its translation: CASSWGLAPDTQYF.

The chain carries TRBV4-1 and TRBJ2-7; no definite D call. The germline V gene encodes CDR1 MGHRA and CDR2 YSYEKL. The CDR3 has 14 residues. V was clipped by 3 bases and J by 7 bases, with 16 bases between them. In nucleotides, the CDR3 is TGCGCCAGCAGCCACCTGATGACTGTTGAAGAGCAGTACTTC. The encoded protein is CASSHLMTVEEQYF.

This clone was found a few times. The rearrangement links TRBV6-5 to TRBJ1-5; D is undetermined. V lost 2 bases to trimming and J lost 1 base, with 9 bases between them. Germline values: CDR1 MNHEY, CDR2 SVGAGI. This CDR3 is 15 amino acids long. The CDR3 DNA is TGTGCCAGCAGTTACAGAGGGCAGAGCAATCAGCCCCAGCATTTT. Its translation: CASSYRGQSNQPQHF.

The V and J genes are TRBV5-1 and TRBJ1-1; D is possibly TRBD1 (5 bases). Germline V lookup: CDR1 SGHRS, CDR2 YFSETQ. The CDR3 covers 15 residues. The V gene lost 0 bases and the J gene lost 2 bases, with 11 bases spanning the gap. The CDR3 DNA follows: TGCGCCAGCAGCTTGGGGCAGGGCTTCAACACTGAAGCTTTCTTT. Amino acids: CASSLGQGFNTEAFF.

The CDR3 region is CASSEANTGELFF. CDR3 DNA: TGTGCCAGCAGTGAGGCGAACACCGGGGAGCTGTTTTTT. The rearrangement joins TRBV25-1 to TRBJ2-2, with unresolved D. The V gene lost 3 bases and the J gene lost 0 bases, with 2 bases spanning the gap. The CDR3 spans 13 residues. Germline V lookup: CDR1 MGHDK, CDR2 SYGVNS.

This chain links TRBV10-3 with TRBJ2-1; TRBD1 matches at 11 bases. Germline V gene data show CDR1 as ENHRY and CDR2 as SYGVKD. Trimming removed 6 bases from V and 8 bases from J; junction bases left unmatched: 6. The CDR3 runs to 14 residues. DNA of the CDR3: TGTGCCATCAGAGCAGGGACAGGGGGACATGAGCAGTTCTTC. The encoded protein is CAIRAGTGGHEQFF.

This clone was recorded once. The V call is TRBV27, the J call TRBJ1-4, with 7 bases matching TRBD1. CDR1 and CDR2 (germline): MNHEY, SMNVEV (reference sequence). The trim removed 6 bases at V and 8 bases at J, leaving 12 bases unmatched. The CDR3 contains 15 residues. As DNA, the CDR3 is TGTGCCAGCAGGAACTGGACAGGAGGACGCGAAAAACTGTTTTTT. The encoded protein is CASRNWTGGREKLFF.